These 9 T cell receptor beta chains were all obtained from the same sample, sequenced in a study of blood T cell repertoires in COVID-19. Repertoires were generated with immunoSEQ multiplex PCR, while TCRdb's copy carries only in-frame clones and drops some. This sample carries roughly 190,000 clones, roughly 92% of them seen once, and the ten largest clones take roughly 0.7%. Sequencing was carried out using peripheral blood. The receptors originated from a man aged 30 to 45 with COVID-19, enrolled during active disease.

The chain couples TRBV10-1 to TRBJ1-1, with D possibly matching TRBD1 (5 bases). CDR1 is WNHNN, CDR2 SYGVQD, per germline (reference sequence). The V end lost 0 bases, the J end lost 4 bases, and 12 bases lay between the germline ends. The CDR3 spans 15 residues. The CDR3 spells CASSESGRVITEAFF. The CDR3 DNA reads as TGCGCCAGCAGTGAGTCCGGCAGGGTGATCACTGAAGCTTTCTTT.

V usage is TRBV6-5 and J usage is TRBJ1-1, with no clear D. This CDR3 contains 13 residues. V was trimmed by 8 bases and J by 1 base, leaving 11 bases between them. Germline V lookup: CDR1 MNHEY, CDR2 SVGAGI. The CDR3 loop is CASRESGNTEAFF. The CDR3 DNA follows: TGTGCCAGCCGGGAAAGTGGGAACACTGAAGCTTTCTTT.

The CDR3: CASSQLAPGQGKAFF. CDR3 DNA sequence: TGCGCCAGCAGCCAACTAGCCCCGGGACAGGGGAAAGCTTTCTTT. The chain employs TRBV4-1 and TRBJ1-1; 10 positions match TRBD1. The germline CDR1 and CDR2 sequences are MGHRA and YSYEKL. This CDR3 spans 15 amino acids. V lost 2 bases and J lost 9; bases outside the gene matches: 9.

The chain couples TRBV28 to TRBJ2-7, with TRBD2 matching 9 bases. Per germline, CDR1 MDHEN and CDR2 SYDVKM. There are 16 residues in the CDR3. Trimming cost V 4 bases and J 0 bases; bases outside gene matches: 7. The CDR3 DNA sequence: TGTGCCAGCAGTTCCACCGAGCGGGGGGCCTCCTACGAGCAGTACTTC. Translating gives CASSSTERGASYEQYF. The entire variable domain, with the rest obtained from reference TRBV28 and TRBJ2-7, is as follows: DVKVTQSSRYLVKRTGEKVFLECVQDMDHENMFWYRQDPGLGLRLIYFSYDVKMKEKGDIPEGYSVSREKKERFSLILESASTNQTSMYLCASSSTERGASYEQYFGPGTRLTVT.

This sequence joins TRBV9 and TRBJ1-3; 7 nucleotides align to TRBD1. This CDR3 spans 16 amino acids. Unmatched junction bases numbered 7, after V lost 4 bases and J lost 0 bases. Looked up from germline, CDR1 is SGDLS and CDR2 is YYNGEE. The DNA of the CDR3 is TGTGCCAGCAGCTCGTGGGACAGACCCTCTGGAAACACCATATATTTT. Protein sequence: CASSSWDRPSGNTIYF.

V usage is TRBV5-6 and J usage is TRBJ2-7, with no clear D. Germline V CDR1 and CDR2: SGHDT, YYEEEE. With 0 bases removed from V and 3 bases from J, the gap between germline ends came to 10 bases. CDR3 length equals 14 residues. The CDR3 bases are TGTGCCAGCAGCTTGGGGGCCCAGAACTACGAGCAGTACTTC. It specifies CASSLGAQNYEQYF.

V is TRBV5-1 and J is TRBJ1-1; 7 bases fit TRBD1. CDR1 SGHRS and CDR2 YFSETQ come from the germline V gene. CDR3 size: 15 residues. Trimming removed 3 bases from V and 0 bases from J; junction bases left unmatched: 5. This chain's CDR3 is CASSWGQLLNTEAFF. CDR3 bases: TGCGCCAGCAGCTGGGGACAGCTACTGAACACTGAAGCTTTCTTT.

The J gene is TRBJ1-1, the V gene TRBV14, with 7 bases matching TRBD1. After removal of 6 bases from V and 2 bases from J, the junction contained 9 bases not matched to a gene. The V gene's germline CDR1 is SGHDN and CDR2 FVKESK. The CDR3 is 15 amino acids. CDR3 protein: CASRLPGQPNTEAFF. The CDR3 DNA is TGTGCCAGCAGGTTACCGGGACAGCCAAACACTGAAGCTTTCTTT.

V and J are TRBV7-9 and TRBJ2-7; 10 bases fit TRBD1. V trimming: 5 bases; J trimming: 2 bases; junction bases outside the gene matches: 3. Germline CDR1 is SEHNR and CDR2 is FQNEAQ (reference sequence). CDR3 length equals 14 residues. The CDR3 here is CASSPGQGTYEQYF. The CDR3 DNA follows: TGTGCCAGCAGCCCGGGACAGGGGACCTACGAGCAGTACTTC.